The next 13 T cell receptor beta chains were all read from a single sample in a study of blood T cells in healthy people across ages. With a J-beta primer mix and a sample-barcoded 5' primer, a second PCR ran roughly 6 to 12 cycles. One entry per CDR3 protein results from TCRdb running MiXCR on the 5' RACE reads. The sample has roughly 1.5 million distinct CDR3 sequences, roughly 43% seen once. The sequenced material came from blood. The receptors come from a woman younger than 30 in good health.

The J gene is TRBJ1-4, the V gene TRBV7-2; 8 bases map to TRBD1. Germline V gene lookup returns CDR1 SGHTA and CDR2 FQGNSA. The CDR3 covers 14 residues. V shed 4 bases, J shed 7 bases, and the junction held 5 bases outside the gene matches. The CDR3 DNA sequence: TGTGCCAGCAGCTCCCCAGGGGGCCTTGAAAAACTGTTTTTT. It encodes CASSSPGGLEKLFF.

This clonotype has just a few counts. V and J are TRBV29-1 and TRBJ1-2, with no clear D. Germline-derived CDR1 and CDR2 are SQVTM and ANQGSEA. CDR3 length equals 11 residues. Between the trimmed V and J ends, which lost 1 base and 6 bases, there was a span of 6 bases. The CDR3 nucleotides read TGCAGCGTTGAAGGGGTGCATGGCTACACCTTC. Translating it yields CSVEGVHGYTF.

This clonotype appeared a single time. The rearrangement uses TRBV28 and TRBJ1-6, with TRBD1 matching over 7 bases. V was pared by 2 bases and J by 9 bases, with 7 bases of the junction left unmatched. Germline V gives CDR1 MDHEN, CDR2 SYDVKM. The CDR3 totals 15 residues. The CDR3 nucleotides read TGTGCCAGCAGTTTACCCCGACAGGGTGGTTCACCCCTCCACTTT. Its protein is CASSLPRQGGSPLHF.

The CDR3 coding sequence is TGTGCCAGCAGCGTAAGACAGAGTGGACCACCCCTCCACTTT. It encodes CASSVRQSGPPLHF. This rearrangement joins TRBV9 to TRBJ1-6; D might be TRBD1 (5 bases). V lost 1 base and J lost 11, with 13 bases in between. The CDR3 is 14 residues long. Germline V gene data show CDR1 as SGDLS and CDR2 as YYNGEE. The variable domain in full, with the rest retrieved from reference TRBV9 and TRBJ1-6, is DSGVTQTPKHLITATGQRVTLRCSPRSGDLSVYWYQQSLDQGLQFLIQYYNGEERAKGNILERFSAQQFPDLHSELNLSSLELGDSALYFCASSVRQSGPPLHFGNGTRLTVT.

The chain links TRBV20-1 to TRBJ2-1; D uncertain. The CDR3 has 17 residues. The V gene's germline CDR1 is DFQATT and CDR2 SNEGSKA (reference sequence). Between the trimmed V and J ends, which lost 0 bases and 0 bases, there was a span of 15 bases. CDR3 sequence: CSARDQPKPSSYNEQFF. CDR3 sequence (DNA): TGCAGTGCTAGAGATCAACCAAAACCTAGCTCCTACAATGAGCAGTTCTTC.

This clonotype has a handful of counts. The V and J genes are TRBV30 and TRBJ2-5; D ambiguous. With 3 bases removed from V and 5 bases from J, the gap between germline ends came to 16 bases. Germline V gene sequence: CDR1 GTSNPN, CDR2 SVGIG (reference sequence). CDR3 length: 14 residues. The CDR3 protein is CAWSGSSVGETQYF. CDR3 bases: TGTGCCTGGAGCGGGTCATCTGTGGGGGAGACCCAGTACTTC.

There are a few counts of this clonotype. The genes are TRBV30 and TRBJ2-1; D gene ambiguous. The CDR3 runs 13 residues. Looked up from germline, CDR1 is GTSNPN and CDR2 is SVGIG (reference sequence). V was shortened by 0 bases and J by 0 bases, with 3 bases between the two germline ends. The CDR3 here is CAWSVRSYNEQFF. DNA for the CDR3: TGTGCCTGGAGTGTACGCTCCTACAATGAGCAGTTCTTC.

The CDR3 DNA sequence: TGCAGTGCTAGTGGAGCTACCGAGCAGTACTTC. This encodes CSASGATEQYF. J is TRBJ2-4 and V is TRBV20-1; D is unresolved. The J call may be faulty, since TRBJ2-7 better matches the DNA end. From germline, CDR1 is DFQATT and CDR2 SNEGSKA (reference sequence). The length of the CDR3 is 11 residues.

CDR3 sequence reads: CASSYTKTGPYGYTF. The CDR3 coding sequence is TGTGCCAGCAGTTACACCAAGACTGGCCCCTATGGCTACACCTTC. The chain links TRBV6-6 to TRBJ1-2; no firm D call. This CDR3 comprises 15 residues. V dropped 2 bases and J dropped 4 bases, with 14 bases sitting between them. The V gene's germline CDR1 is MNHNY and CDR2 SVGAGI (reference sequence).

This clonotype has only a few counts. The rearrangement links TRBV12-3 or TRBV12-4 to TRBJ2-3; TRBD2 is a possible D gene (5 bases). Trimming removed 4 bases at V and 6 bases at J, with 8 bases between. The CDR3 is 12 amino acids. DNA of the CDR3: TGTGCCAGCAGTTCAGACTACGATACGCAGTATTTT. Amino acid sequence: CASSSDYDTQYF.

This clonotype was counted only a few times. The chain uses TRBV29-1 and TRBJ1-1; possibly TRBD1 for D (5 bases). In germline, CDR1 is SQVTM, CDR2 ANQGSEA. The CDR3 has 16 residues. V was clipped by 3 bases and J by 0 bases, with 17 bases between them. CDR3 region: CSVDQGHRLVNTEAFF. The CDR3 DNA is TGCAGCGTTGACCAGGGCCACCGATTAGTGAACACTGAAGCTTTCTTT.

The J gene is TRBJ2-7, the V gene TRBV7-3; 7 bases agree with TRBD2. Germline V gene data show CDR1 as SGHTA and CDR2 as FQGTGA. V lost 0 bases, J lost 0 bases, and 11 bases stayed unmatched. The CDR3 consists of 18 residues. The CDR3 is CASSLTPSPLASSYEQYF. Here the CDR3 DNA reads TGTGCCAGCAGCTTAACCCCCTCCCCACTAGCGAGCTCCTACGAGCAGTACTTC.

This clonotype was recorded a few times. J is TRBJ2-7 and V is TRBV15, with a weak D call TRBD1 (6 bases). Germline CDR1 is LNHNV and CDR2 is YYDKDF (reference sequence). With 1 base removed from V and 2 bases from J, the gap between germline ends came to 9 bases. The length of the CDR3 is 14 residues. CDR3 region: CATSRARGPYEQYF. CDR3 coding DNA: TGTGCCACCAGCAGAGCCAGGGGTCCCTACGAGCAGTACTTC.